The 5 T cell receptor beta chains listed next were all sequenced from one sample in a study of spatial heterogeneity in lung cancer. Study-level results: Tumors with more nonsynonymous mutations had more expanded intratumoral alpha and beta TCRs.

Sample time point: sample taken at primary tumor resection. TCRdb re-called the 5' RACE reads through MiXCR, storing one row per CDR3 protein. The data contain fewer than 12,000 distinct CDR3 sequences, about 13% of them singletons. Antigen specificity for these receptors is unknown. The sample consisted of lung tumor tissue, taken at surgery. These receptors all stem from a male donor with early-stage non-small cell lung cancer.

This chain uses TRBV4-1 with TRBJ2-6, with D perhaps matching TRBD1 (6 bases). V was trimmed by 4 bases and J by 0 bases, leaving 13 bases between them. The CDR3 covers 17 residues. CDR1 MGHRA and CDR2 YSYEKL come from the germline V gene. Here the CDR3 reads CASSLRGDYSGANVLTF. In DNA, the CDR3 is TGCGCCAGCAGCCTCAGGGGCGACTACTCTGGGGCCAACGTCCTGACTTTC.

This clonotype was detected ten times or more. The gene calls are TRBV20-1 and TRBJ2-1; D remains ambiguous. CDR3 length: 13 residues. Germline V gene data show CDR1 as DFQATT and CDR2 as SNEGSKA (reference sequence). V was trimmed by 5 bases and J by 5 bases, leaving 13 bases between them. The CDR3 coding sequence is TGCAGTGCTCTAACTACCTTCCACAATGAGCAGTTCTTC. It specifies CSALTTFHNEQFF.

This clonotype has a handful of counts. J is TRBJ1-5 and V is TRBV7-2; the match to TRBD1 covers 7 bases. J lost 7 bases, V lost 5 bases, and 11 bases had no gene match. The CDR3 loop spans 15 amino acids. In germline, CDR1 is SGHTA, CDR2 FQGNSA. DNA for the CDR3: TGTGCCAGCAGCCCAGGGGGTACCTCCAAGCAGCCCCAGCATTTT. Translating gives CASSPGGTSKQPQHF.

V usage is TRBV20-1 and J usage is TRBJ2-3, with 8 bases aligning to TRBD2. Germline V gene lookup returns CDR1 DFQATT and CDR2 SNEGSKA (reference sequence). The CDR3 sequence is 16 residues long. The trim removed 0 bases at V and 1 base at J, leaving 6 bases unmatched. This CDR3 reads CSARERMTSGTDTQYF. The CDR3 nucleotides read TGCAGTGCTAGAGAAAGGATGACTAGCGGCACAGATACGCAGTATTTT.

Turning to this clonotype: Here the CDR3 omits its conserved ending phenylalanine or tryptophan, so a read error is the likely source. The DNA of the CDR3 is TGCAGCGCCGCTGCCAGCACAACTAATGAAAAACTGTTTTTA. This gives the protein CSAAASTTNEKLFL. The chain links TRBV29-1 to TRBJ1-4; no reliable D call. V lost 7 bases and J 0 bases, leaving 12 bases between the germline ends. The CDR3 is 14 amino acids. In germline, CDR1 is SQVTM, CDR2 ANQGSEA.